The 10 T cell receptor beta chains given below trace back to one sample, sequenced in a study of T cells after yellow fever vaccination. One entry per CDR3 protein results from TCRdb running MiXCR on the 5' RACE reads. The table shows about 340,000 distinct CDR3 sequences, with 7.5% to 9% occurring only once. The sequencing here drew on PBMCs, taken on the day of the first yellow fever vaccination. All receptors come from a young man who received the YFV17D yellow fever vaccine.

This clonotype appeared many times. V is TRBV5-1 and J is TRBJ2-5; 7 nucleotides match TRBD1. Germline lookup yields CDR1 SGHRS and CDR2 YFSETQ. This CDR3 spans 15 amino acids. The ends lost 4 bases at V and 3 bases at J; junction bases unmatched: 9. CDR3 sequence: CASSPGTDYEETQYF. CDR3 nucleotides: TGCGCCAGCAGCCCTGGGACAGACTATGAAGAGACCCAGTACTTC.

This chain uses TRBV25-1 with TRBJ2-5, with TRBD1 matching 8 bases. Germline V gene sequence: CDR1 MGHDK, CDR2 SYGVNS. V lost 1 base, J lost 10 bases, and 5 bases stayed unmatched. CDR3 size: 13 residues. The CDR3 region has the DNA TGTGCCAGCAGTGAATTTTACAGGGGGAGCCAGTACTTC. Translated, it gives CASSEFYRGSQYF.

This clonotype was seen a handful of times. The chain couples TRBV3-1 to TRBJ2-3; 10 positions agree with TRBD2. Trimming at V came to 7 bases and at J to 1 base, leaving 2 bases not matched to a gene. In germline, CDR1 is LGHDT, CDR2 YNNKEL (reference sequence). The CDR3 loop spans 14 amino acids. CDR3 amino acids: CASMLAGGTDTQYF. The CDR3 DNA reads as TGTGCCAGCATGCTAGCGGGGGGCACAGATACGCAGTATTTT.

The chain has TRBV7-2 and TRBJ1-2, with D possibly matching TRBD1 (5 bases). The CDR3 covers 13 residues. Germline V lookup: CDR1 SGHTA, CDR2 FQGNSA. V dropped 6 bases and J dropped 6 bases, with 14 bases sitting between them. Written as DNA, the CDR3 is TGTGCCAGCAGGGGGGGGTGGGCGGATGGCTACACCTTC. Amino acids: CASRGGWADGYTF.

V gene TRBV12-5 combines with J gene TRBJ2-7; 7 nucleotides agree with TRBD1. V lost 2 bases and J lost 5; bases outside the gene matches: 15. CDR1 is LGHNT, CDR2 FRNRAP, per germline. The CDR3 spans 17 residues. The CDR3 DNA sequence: TGTGCTAGTGGTTTGAAGGATTCCTCCAGAGGGGGCCACGAGCAGTACGTC. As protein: CASGLKDSSRGGHEQYV.

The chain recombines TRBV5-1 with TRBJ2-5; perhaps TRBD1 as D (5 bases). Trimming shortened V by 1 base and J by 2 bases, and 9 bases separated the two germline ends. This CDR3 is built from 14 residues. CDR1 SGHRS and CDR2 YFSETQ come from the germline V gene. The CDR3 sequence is CASSLSRAQETQYF. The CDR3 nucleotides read TGCGCCAGCAGCTTGTCCAGGGCGCAAGAGACCCAGTACTTC. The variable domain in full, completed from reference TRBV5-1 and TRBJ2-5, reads KAGVTQTPRYLIKTRGQQVTLSCSPISGHRSVSWYQQTPGQGLQFLFEYFSETQRNKGNFPGRFSGRQFSNSRSEMNVSTLELGDSALYLCASSLSRAQETQYFGPGTRLLVL.

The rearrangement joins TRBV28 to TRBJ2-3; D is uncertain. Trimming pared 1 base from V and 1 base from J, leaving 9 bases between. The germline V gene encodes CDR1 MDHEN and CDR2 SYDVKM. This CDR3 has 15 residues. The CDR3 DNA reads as TGTGCCAGCAGTTTATCGTTGCGTGGCACAGATACGCAGTATTTT. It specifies CASSLSLRGTDTQYF.

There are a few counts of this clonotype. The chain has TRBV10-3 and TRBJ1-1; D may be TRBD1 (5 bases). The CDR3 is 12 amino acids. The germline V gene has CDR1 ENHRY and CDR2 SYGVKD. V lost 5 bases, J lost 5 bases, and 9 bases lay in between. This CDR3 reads CAISNSGTEAFF. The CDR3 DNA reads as TGTGCCATCAGTAATTCAGGGACTGAAGCTTTCTTT.

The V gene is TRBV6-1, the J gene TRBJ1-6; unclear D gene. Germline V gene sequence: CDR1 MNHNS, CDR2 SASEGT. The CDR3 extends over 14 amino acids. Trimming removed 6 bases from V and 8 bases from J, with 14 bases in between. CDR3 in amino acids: CASRSVQIDSPLHF. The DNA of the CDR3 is TGTGCCAGCAGATCCGTACAGATAGATTCACCCCTCCACTTT.

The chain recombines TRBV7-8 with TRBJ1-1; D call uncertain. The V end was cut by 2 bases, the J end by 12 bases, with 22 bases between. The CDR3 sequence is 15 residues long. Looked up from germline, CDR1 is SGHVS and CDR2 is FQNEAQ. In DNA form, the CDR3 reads TGTGCCAGCAGCTTAAATGCGAGAGGACTGGGCCTAACTTTCTTT. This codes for CASSLNARGLGLTFF.